This T cell receptor beta chain was documented in a study of Graves' ophthalmopathy and Graves' hyperthyroidism. From RNA, the CDR3 regions of TCR beta chains were amplified and sequenced. Second-round multiplex PCR came after a first-round RT-PCR that employed HTBI primers. TCRdb recomputed calls from the multiplex PCR reads with MiXCR, one row per CDR3 protein. The sample lists over a million distinct CDR3 sequences, 35% to 40% occurring once. V lost 7 bases to trimming and J lost 8 bases, with 15 bases between them. CDR1 is SNHLY, CDR2 FYNNEI, per germline. There are 14 residues in the CDR3. This clonotype was counted many times.

The sequenced sample was peripheral blood or thyroid tissue (not recorded which). The chain has TRBV2 and TRBJ1-6; D is ambiguous. The sequence came from an adult man with Graves' hyperthyroidism. For the CDR3, the DNA is TGTGCCAGCAAGGGCCGGGAGGGTTATTCACCCCTCCACTTT. Translating gives CASKGREGYSPLHF.